This T cell receptor (beta chain) was obtained from a study of OX40 agonist ivuxolimab in advanced cancers. Across the study: Those treated in dose escalation had hepatocellular carcinoma, melanoma, renal cell cancer or head and neck cancer. Three patients had partial responses: one hepatocellular carcinoma, two cutaneous melanoma.

The method was immunoSEQ multiplex PCR; TCRdb's version includes in-frame clones alone and lacks a portion of them. The sample lists about 90,000 clones, roughly 88% occurring once. The V gene's germline CDR1 is SGDLS and CDR2 YYNGEE. V shed 8 bases and J shed 3 bases, with 14 bases lying between them. The CDR3 covers 13 residues. The source is an adult with an advanced solid tumor such as melanoma, head and neck, liver or kidney cancer. The V and J genes are TRBV9 and TRBJ2-5; TRBD1 is a possible D gene (7 bases). The specimen was CD4+ or CD8+ T cells sorted from blood, collected in a trial of the OX40 agonist ivuxolimab. The CDR3 region has the DNA TGTGCCAGTGCGGAGGGGGCCGAAGAGACCCAGTACTTC. This codes for CASAEGAEETQYF.